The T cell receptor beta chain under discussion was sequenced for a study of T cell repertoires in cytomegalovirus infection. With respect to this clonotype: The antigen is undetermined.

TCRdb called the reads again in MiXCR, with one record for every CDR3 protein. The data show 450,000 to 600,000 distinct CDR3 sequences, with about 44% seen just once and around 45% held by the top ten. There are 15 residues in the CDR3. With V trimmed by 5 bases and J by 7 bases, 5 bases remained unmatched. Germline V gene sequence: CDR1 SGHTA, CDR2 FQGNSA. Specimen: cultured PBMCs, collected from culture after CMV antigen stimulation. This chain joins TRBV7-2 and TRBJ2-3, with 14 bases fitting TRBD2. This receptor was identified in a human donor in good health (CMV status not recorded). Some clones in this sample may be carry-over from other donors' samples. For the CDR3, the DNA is TGTGCCAGCAGCGCGACTAGCGGGGGGGCGAATACGCAGTATTTT. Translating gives CASSATSGGANTQYF.